The 14 T cell receptor beta chains listed next were all sequenced from one sample in a study of PD-L1 blockade in urothelial cancer. Sequenced by immunoSEQ multiplex PCR; TCRdb stores in-frame clones only, minus some. Among under 130,000 clones listed, around 85% were seen once. Specimen: PBMCs, collected around atezolizumab (anti-PD-L1) treatment. These TCRs come from a man between 50 and 59 years old with urothelial cancer.

This chain uses TRBV6-5 with TRBJ2-2; 8 nucleotides align to TRBD2. The CDR3 contains 13 residues. CDR1 is MNHEY and CDR2 is SVGAGI in the germline V gene. V was pared by 5 bases and J by 4 bases, with 0 bases of the junction left unmatched. CDR3 nucleotides: TGTGCCAGCAGTGGGACTAGCACCGGGGAGCTGTTTTTT. Amino acids: CASSGTSTGELFF.

The chain uses TRBV28 and TRBJ1-4, with 8 bases lining up with TRBD1. CDR1 and CDR2 from the germline V gene are MDHEN and SYDVKM. The CDR3 length is 16 residues. Trimming at V came to 6 bases and at J to 3 bases, leaving 9 bases not matched to a gene. In nucleotides, the CDR3 is TGTGCCAGCAGCGAGGGACAGGTCAACTCTAATGAAAAACTGTTTTTT. Its protein is CASSEGQVNSNEKLFF. Full variable domain (missing parts from reference TRBV28 and TRBJ1-4): DVKVTQSSRYLVKRTGEKVFLECVQDMDHENMFWYRQDPGLGLRLIYFSYDVKMKEKGDIPEGYSVSREKKERFSLILESASTNQTSMYLCASSEGQVNSNEKLFFGSGTQLSVL.

A word on this clone: The junction and the germline gene differ at one end; a read error may be behind it. This chain links TRBV5-1 with TRBJ1-2; D is uncertain. The germline V gene has CDR1 SGHRS and CDR2 YFSETQ. The CDR3 totals 14 residues. The CDR3 region has the DNA TGCGCCAGCAGATTGGCCGTGTTTAACTATGGCTACACCTTC. This sequence encodes CASRLAVFNYGYTF.

The chain uses TRBV30 and TRBJ2-7; 8 bases are a match to TRBD2. Trimming cost V 2 bases and J 3 bases; bases outside gene matches: 3. The germline V gene has CDR1 GTSNPN and CDR2 SVGIG (reference sequence). This CDR3 is 13 amino acids long. The CDR3, as DNA: TGTGCCTGGAGTAACGGGGGGGGCTACGAGCAGTACTTC. It is translated as CAWSNGGGYEQYF.

The chain couples TRBV4-1 to TRBJ1-1, with D uncertain. The CDR3 length is 14 residues. Germline assignment: CDR1 MGHRA and CDR2 YSYEKL. Trimming shortened V by 1 base and J by 1 base, and 7 bases separated the two germline ends. CDR3 in DNA: TGCGCCAGCAGCCAAGTAGCAGAGAACACTGAAGCTTTCTTT. Protein: CASSQVAENTEAFF.

V is TRBV28 and J is TRBJ1-5; the match to TRBD1 covers 8 bases. Germline V gives CDR1 MDHEN, CDR2 SYDVKM. Losses at the gene ends were 6 bases for V and 7 bases for J; bases not matched to a gene: 8. The CDR3 loop spans 14 amino acids. The CDR3 loop reads CASSPDRAWQPQHF. CDR3 bases: TGTGCCAGCAGCCCGGACAGGGCTTGGCAGCCCCAGCATTTT.

The chain recombines TRBV7-9 with TRBJ2-6, with a weak D call TRBD1 (6 bases). Germline V gene sequence: CDR1 SEHNR, CDR2 FQNEAQ (reference sequence). This CDR3 is built from 16 residues. Between the trimmed V and J ends, which lost 8 bases and 1 base, there was a span of 15 bases. CDR3 protein: CASGTYRVSGANVLTF. CDR3 sequence (DNA): TGTGCCAGCGGCACCTACAGGGTATCTGGGGCCAACGTCCTGACTTTC.

A word on this clone: This CDR3 is also generated by other DNA sequences in the sample. The rearrangement uses TRBV6-5 and TRBJ2-5; possibly TRBD1 for D (5 bases). Trimming took off 5 bases at V and 4 bases at J, with 11 bases between the two ends. CDR1 MNHEY and CDR2 SVGAGI come from the germline V gene. The CDR3 extends over 13 amino acids. This CDR3 reads CASSRQGRETQYF. DNA of the CDR3: TGTGCCAGCAGTCGCCAGGGTAGAGAGACCCAGTACTTC.

In nucleotides, the CDR3 is TGTGCCAGCAGACCGGGGATAGATAATTCACCCCTCCACTTT. Its translation: CASRPGIDNSPLHF. The rearrangement uses TRBV6-1 and TRBJ1-6; D gene unclear. The germline gives CDR1 MNHNS, CDR2 SASEGT. The CDR3 spans 14 residues. V dropped 6 bases and J dropped 5 bases, with 11 bases sitting between them.

Written as DNA, the CDR3 is TGTGCCAGTAGTCCCTTAGGACTAGCACACGACAATGAGCAGTTCTTC. Translating gives CASSPLGLAHDNEQFF. The V gene is TRBV19, the J gene TRBJ2-1, with 8 bases lining up with TRBD2. V dropped 5 bases and J dropped 5; count of bases not matched to a gene: 11. CDR1 is LNHDA, CDR2 SQIVND, per germline (reference sequence). This CDR3 comprises 16 residues.

The chain joins TRBV11-2 to TRBJ2-7; 7 positions match TRBD1. The CDR3 length is 14 residues. J gave up 4 bases and V 3 bases, and 6 bases lay outside the gene matches. The germline gives CDR1 SGHAT, CDR2 FQNNGV. The CDR3 here is CASSFWTGQYEQYF. CDR3 coding DNA: TGTGCCAGCAGCTTCTGGACAGGACAATACGAGCAGTACTTC. Looking up the rest from reference TRBV11-2 and TRBJ2-7 gives the full variable domain: EAGVAQSPRYKIIEKRQSVAFWCNPISGHATLYWYQQILGQGPKLLIQFQNNGVVDDSQLPKDRFSAERLKGVDSTLKIQPAKLEDSAVYLCASSFWTGQYEQYFGPGTRLTVT.

The chain carries TRBV5-1 and TRBJ2-7; D not resolved. Per the germline V gene, CDR1 is SGHRS and CDR2 is YFSETQ. This CDR3 has 14 residues. The ends were cut back, 1 base at V and 1 base at J, with 9 bases in the middle. The CDR3 sequence: CASSLTADSYEQYF. Here the CDR3 DNA reads TGCGCCAGCAGCTTGACGGCGGATTCCTACGAGCAGTACTTC. The full variable domain, completed using reference TRBV5-1 and TRBJ2-7, is KAGVTQTPRYLIKTRGQQVTLSCSPISGHRSVSWYQQTPGQGLQFLFEYFSETQRNKGNFPGRFSGRQFSNSRSEMNVSTLELGDSALYLCASSLTADSYEQYFGPGTRLTVT.

This clone was counted only a few times. The J gene is TRBJ2-7, the V gene TRBV6-5; 7 bases agree with TRBD1. Losses at the gene ends were 0 bases for V and 11 bases for J; bases not matched to a gene: 7. CDR3 length: 13 amino acids. Germline CDR1 reads MNHEY; CDR2 reads SVGAGI. CDR3 in DNA: TGTGCCAGCAGTTACTCGAAGAGGGACAGCAAGTACTTC. Encoded protein: CASSYSKRDSKYF.

V usage is TRBV9 and J usage is TRBJ1-2; 8 bases match TRBD1. Germline V gene sequence: CDR1 SGDLS, CDR2 YYNGEE. Germline trimming cut 3 bases from V and 5 bases from J; bases unmatched to any gene: 6. CDR3 length: 14 residues. As DNA, the CDR3 is TGTGCCAGCAGCGCCTGGGACAGGCTTTATGGCTACACCTTC. Protein sequence: CASSAWDRLYGYTF.